Following are 23 T cell receptor beta chains from one sample sequenced in a study of T cells in Graves' hyperthyroidism and ophthalmopathy. The investigators amplified TCR beta CDR3 regions from RNA transcripts. TCR CDR3 regions were first amplified by RT-PCR with HTBI primers. TCRdb re-analysed the multiplex PCR reads in MiXCR, keeping a single row per CDR3 protein. The sample has fewer than 350,000 distinct CDR3 sequences, around 18% seen once. The sample consisted of blood. These receptors came from a woman aged 40 to 49 with Graves' ophthalmopathy.

This clonotype was picked up many times. The chain couples TRBV6-5 to TRBJ1-1; 9 bases are shared with TRBD1. The germline gives CDR1 MNHEY, CDR2 SVGAGI. The CDR3 extends over 15 amino acids. Losses at the gene ends were 2 bases for V and 7 bases for J; bases not matched to a gene: 8. DNA of the CDR3: TGTGCCAGCAGTTACGGTGGGACAGGGATATTTGAAGCTTTCTTT. Translated, it gives CASSYGGTGIFEAFF.

The rearrangement joins TRBV6-5 to TRBJ1-1; TRBD1 is a possible D gene (5 bases). Trimming shortened V by 2 bases and J by 7 bases, and 8 bases separated the two germline ends. CDR1 is MNHEY, CDR2 SVGAGI, per germline. CDR3 length equals 12 residues. CDR3 DNA: TGTGCCAGCAGTTACGACGACAGTGAAGCTTTCTTT. Encoded protein: CASSYDDSEAFF.

This clonotype showed up many times. The chain links TRBV12-3 or TRBV12-4 to TRBJ1-1; possibly TRBD1 for D (5 bases). The CDR3 contains 15 residues. Between the trimmed V and J ends, which lost 7 bases and 4 bases, there was a span of 19 bases. The CDR3, as DNA: TGTGCCAGCACCCTAAGGCCGGGTGGGGGCACTGAAGCTTTCTTT. It specifies CASTLRPGGGTEAFF.

This clonotype was recorded at least ten times. CDR3 residues: CASRPSGRAPNTGELFF. DNA of the CDR3: TGTGCCAGTAGACCTAGCGGGAGGGCCCCGAACACCGGGGAGCTGTTTTTT. This sequence joins TRBV19 and TRBJ2-2; TRBD2 matches 12 bases. The germline gives CDR1 LNHDA, CDR2 SQIVND (reference sequence). There are 17 residues in the CDR3. The V gene end was trimmed by 6 bases and the J gene end by 0 bases; junction bases not matched to a gene: 5.

This clonotype showed up many times. The V call is TRBV3-1, the J call TRBJ2-7; TRBD2 aligns across 8 bases. There are 16 residues in the CDR3. Trimming took 0 bases from V and 1 from J; bases not matched to a gene: 5. Germline V gene sequence: CDR1 LGHDT, CDR2 YNNKEL (reference sequence). The CDR3 protein is CASSQDPSGGSYEQYF. The CDR3 DNA reads as TGTGCCAGCAGCCAAGATCCCAGCGGGGGTTCCTACGAGCAGTACTTC.

V is TRBV7-2 and J is TRBJ2-7, with D perhaps TRBD2 (7 bases). CDR1 is SGHTA, CDR2 FQGNSA, per germline. The CDR3 totals 15 residues. Trimming cost V 3 bases and J 1 base, with 13 bases left between them. The CDR3: CASSFLAGASYEQYF. The DNA for the CDR3 is TGTGCCAGCAGCTTCCTGGCGGGGGCATCCTACGAGCAGTACTTC.

The V gene is TRBV6-2 or TRBV6-3, the J gene TRBJ2-4; D may be TRBD1 or TRBD2 (5 bases each). Trimming stripped 2 bases from V and 6 bases from J, with 5 bases between. The CDR3 has 12 residues. CDR1 and CDR2 (germline): MNHEY, SVGEGT. CDR3 nucleotides: TGTGCCAGCAGTTACGGGGGAAACATTCAGTACTTC. This encodes CASSYGGNIQYF.

There are many counts of this clonotype. V and J are TRBV19 and TRBJ2-7; 13 bases align to TRBD2. Germline assignment: CDR1 LNHDA and CDR2 SQIVND (reference sequence). The CDR3 covers 16 residues. V dropped 6 bases and J dropped 2; count of bases not matched to a gene: 7. The CDR3 DNA reads TGTGCCAGTAGCCGGACTAGCGGGAGTTCCCCCTACGAGCAGTACTTC. Protein sequence: CASSRTSGSSPYEQYF.

There are many counts of this clonotype. The chain carries TRBV11-3 and TRBJ1-1, with TRBD1 identical over 8 bases. The length of the CDR3 is 19 residues. J was trimmed by 0 bases and V by 2 bases; bases with no gene match: 14. Per the germline V gene, CDR1 is SGHNT and CDR2 is YENEEA. CDR3 amino acids: CASSLPLTGAVGMNTEAFF. The CDR3 DNA follows: TGTGCCAGCAGCTTACCCTTGACAGGGGCTGTCGGAATGAACACTGAAGCTTTCTTT.

To note about this clonotype: This may stem from a read error, because a much larger clone lies one nucleotide away. The missing conserved phenylalanine or tryptophan at the end of this CDR3 makes a read error likely. The DNA for the CDR3 is TGTGCCAGCACCCCTGTTCGCGGACTAGCGGGAGCAGGGGAGCTGTTTCTT. Translation: CASTPVRGLAGAGELFL. The V and J genes are TRBV12-3 or TRBV12-4 and TRBJ2-2, with 13 bases fitting TRBD2. V lost 7 bases, J lost 8 bases, and 13 bases stayed unmatched. This CDR3 is built from 17 residues.

In this sample, this clonotype turned up many times. The rearrangement uses TRBV28 and TRBJ1-1; D remains unclear. The V and J ends lost 8 bases and 5 bases respectively, with 15 bases between them. CDR1 MDHEN and CDR2 SYDVKM come from the germline V gene. The CDR3 has 13 residues. The CDR3 loop is CASVEIGGTEAFF. The CDR3 DNA sequence: TGTGCCAGCGTGGAGATCGGCGGAACTGAAGCTTTCTTT.

CDR3 loop: CASSSTGGYTEAFF. In nucleotides, the CDR3 is TGTGCCAGCAGCTCGACAGGGGGTTACACTGAAGCTTTCTTT. The V call is TRBV2, the J call TRBJ1-1; TRBD1 agrees at 9 bases. The CDR3 has 14 residues. The V segment lost 6 bases and the J segment 3 bases; nucleotides outside the gene matches: 5. CDR1 is SNHLY, CDR2 FYNNEI, per germline.

This clonotype has at least ten counts. This may stem from a read error, because a much larger clone lies one nucleotide away. This sequence joins TRBV15 and TRBJ2-7; D gene uncertain. This CDR3 spans 15 amino acids. The V gene's germline CDR1 is LNHNV and CDR2 YYDKDF (reference sequence). Here the CDR3 DNA reads TGTGCCACCAGCAGAGACGGCGGAAGCTCCTACGGGCAGTACTTC. Translated, it gives CATSRDGGSSYGQYF.

The sample holds many counts of this clonotype. The chain uses TRBV30 and TRBJ1-3, with 7 nucleotides matching TRBD1. V dropped 3 bases and J dropped 0; count of bases not matched to a gene: 8. The CDR3 runs 16 residues. Germline CDR1 GTSNPN, CDR2 SVGIG (reference sequence). The CDR3 spells CAWSQGQKNSGNTIYF. CDR3 in DNA: TGTGCCTGGAGCCAGGGACAGAAAAACTCTGGAAACACCATATATTTT.

In this sample, this clonotype turned up many times. The chain is built from TRBV2 and TRBJ2-7; TRBD1 agrees at 7 bases. Per the germline V gene, CDR1 is SNHLY and CDR2 is FYNNEI. The CDR3 sequence is 11 residues long. V shed 10 bases, J shed 6 bases, and the junction held 6 bases outside the gene matches. CDR3 sequence: CAIQGSSEQYF. CDR3 sequence (DNA): TGTGCCATACAGGGGTCGAGCGAGCAGTACTTC. Full variable domain (outside the CDR3, taken from reference TRBV2 and TRBJ2-7): EPEVTQTPSHQVTQMGQEVILRCVPISNHLYFYWYRQILGQKVEFLVSFYNNEISEKSEIFDDQFSVERPDGSNFTLKIRSTKLEDSAMYFCAIQGSSEQYFGPGTRLTVT.

In this sample, this clonotype turned up many times. V is TRBV12-3 or TRBV12-4 and J is TRBJ1-1; D uncertain. CDR3 size: 15 residues. V was cut by 3 bases and J by 0 bases, with 11 bases left in between. The CDR3 sequence is CASSFRQTMNTEAFF. The CDR3 DNA sequence: TGTGCCAGCAGTTTTCGGCAGACGATGAACACTGAAGCTTTCTTT.

This clonotype was observed at least ten times. V gene TRBV7-2 combines with J gene TRBJ2-7; no firm D call. V lost 5 bases and J 9 bases, leaving 11 bases between the germline ends. Germline CDR1 and CDR2: SGHTA and FQGNSA. The CDR3 is made up of 11 amino acids. CDR3 region: CASSPSLVQYF. DNA for the CDR3: TGTGCCAGCAGCCCCAGCTTGGTGCAGTACTTC.

This clonotype was found a few times. DNA for the CDR3: TGCGCCAGCAGCCGGGCTAGTCTCAACACCGGGGAGCTGTTTTTT. It is translated as CASSRASLNTGELFF. This sequence joins TRBV4-1 and TRBJ2-2, with D unresolved. This CDR3 contains 15 residues. V was cut by 4 bases and J by 2 bases, with 11 bases left in between. Germline V gives CDR1 MGHRA, CDR2 YSYEKL.

This clonotype came up many times. J is TRBJ1-2 and V is TRBV6-1; D possibly corresponds to TRBD1 (6 bases). Trimming cost V 3 bases and J 8 bases, with 13 bases left between them. Germline CDR1 MNHNS, CDR2 SASEGT. This CDR3 is 13 amino acids long. CDR3 sequence reads: CASSDTGIRGYTF. The CDR3, as DNA: TGTGCCAGCAGTGATACAGGGATACGGGGCTACACCTTC.

The V and J genes are TRBV19 and TRBJ2-7; perhaps TRBD2 as D (7 bases). CDR1 and CDR2 (germline): LNHDA, SQIVND (reference sequence). The CDR3 extends over 16 amino acids. V was clipped by 2 bases and J by 2 bases, with 16 bases between them. The chain's CDR3 is CASSIRGGGTTYEQYF. Written as DNA, the CDR3 is TGTGCCAGTAGTATAAGGGGCGGGGGCACCACCTACGAGCAGTACTTC.

This clonotype was seen repeatedly, ten times or more. The V gene is TRBV7-2, the J gene TRBJ2-4; 10 bases line up with TRBD2. From germline, CDR1 is SGHTA and CDR2 FQGNSA. Germline trimming cut 0 bases from V and 9 bases from J; bases unmatched to any gene: 5. There are 15 residues in the CDR3. As DNA, the CDR3 is TGTGCCAGCAGCTTAGCCCTAGCGGGAGTTGTCATTCAGTACTTC. It encodes CASSLALAGVVIQYF.

This clonotype was observed many times. This chain uses TRBV12-3 or TRBV12-4 with TRBJ2-5; 9 bases align to TRBD2. The CDR3 totals 14 residues. The trim removed 3 bases at V and 7 bases at J, leaving 6 bases unmatched. The CDR3 here is CASSLSSGSTTQYF. CDR3 DNA sequence: TGTGCCAGCAGTTTGAGTAGCGGGAGCACGACCCAGTACTTC.

At least ten counts were recorded for this clonotype. The chain recombines TRBV28 with TRBJ1-5; no clear D gene. There are 13 residues in the CDR3. Trimming left V 7 bases short and J 3 bases short, with 10 bases between. CDR1 and CDR2 (germline): MDHEN, SYDVKM. The CDR3: CASTEWANQPQHF. The CDR3 region has the DNA TGTGCCAGCACGGAGTGGGCCAATCAGCCCCAGCATTTT.